The next 18 T cell receptor beta chains were all read from a single sample in a study of blood T cell repertoires in COVID-19. Repertoires were generated with immunoSEQ multiplex PCR, while TCRdb's copy carries only in-frame clones and drops some. Among 210,000 or so clones, 87% were seen once, and the ten largest hold 1.9%. Sequencing was performed on peripheral blood. These receptors all stem from a man aged 40-55 years with active or convalescent COVID-19.

This chain links TRBV18 with TRBJ1-3; maybe TRBD1 (6 bases). Trimming left V 2 bases short and J 0 bases short, with 14 bases between. CDR3 length: 17 residues. Germline V gene lookup returns CDR1 KGHSH and CDR2 LQKENI. The CDR3 DNA is TGTGCCAGCTCACCAGGCAGGGGCAGGCTCTCTGGAAACACCATATATTTT. Protein: CASSPGRGRLSGNTIYF.

The V call is TRBV10-2, the J call TRBJ2-1; D perhaps matches TRBD2 (5 bases). The CDR3 covers 12 residues. Germline V gene data show CDR1 as WSHSY and CDR2 as SAAADI. Trimming took 5 bases from V and 5 from J, leaving 7 bases between them. Here the CDR3 DNA reads TGCGCCAGCAGTCGGGGAGACAATGAGCAGTTCTTC. As protein: CASSRGDNEQFF.

The CDR3 region has the DNA TGTGCCAGCAGTACGATTGGACAGCACGGTGGGGAGCTGTTTTTT. Translated, it gives CASSTIGQHGGELFF. The chain couples TRBV6-5 to TRBJ2-2; TRBD1 might be the D (6 bases). V lost 5 bases, J lost 8 bases, and 18 bases lay in between. Looked up from germline, CDR1 is MNHEY and CDR2 is SVGAGI. The CDR3 is 15 amino acids.

This chain links TRBV28 with TRBJ1-1; TRBD1 might be the D (5 bases). CDR1 MDHEN and CDR2 SYDVKM come from the germline V gene. This CDR3 region has 11 residues. V shed 3 bases and J shed 10 bases, with 9 bases lying between them. Here the CDR3 DNA reads TGTGCCAGCAGTTTCTGGGGGGTAGCTTTCTTT. Amino acids: CASSFWGVAFF. Based on the CDR3 plus reference TRBV28 and TRBJ1-1, the full variable domain is DVKVTQSSRYLVKRTGEKVFLECVQDMDHENMFWYRQDPGLGLRLIYFSYDVKMKEKGDIPEGYSVSREKKERFSLILESASTNQTSMYLCASSFWGVAFFGQGTRLTVV.

This clone has just a few counts. Written as DNA, the CDR3 is TGCGCCAGCAACCTGGTTCAGGGGGCTCAAGAGCAGTACTTC. Translating it yields CASNLVQGAQEQYF. J is TRBJ2-7 and V is TRBV5-1; TRBD1 matches at 8 bases. The ends lost 6 bases at V and 7 bases at J; junction bases unmatched: 12. The CDR3 length is 14 residues. Looked up from germline, CDR1 is SGHRS and CDR2 is YFSETQ.

The CDR3 loop reads CSVATVQNTEAFF. For the CDR3, the DNA is TGCAGCGTCGCTACGGTCCAGAACACTGAAGCTTTCTTT. The V call is TRBV29-1, the J call TRBJ1-1; D is unresolved. V was clipped by 6 bases and J by 1 base, with 12 bases between them. Germline V gene data show CDR1 as SQVTM and CDR2 as ANQGSEA. CDR3 length equals 13 residues.

This chain links TRBV5-4 with TRBJ1-2; D perhaps matches TRBD1 (5 bases). This CDR3 has 16 residues. The germline V gene has CDR1 SGHNT and CDR2 YYREEE (reference sequence). V lost 2 bases and J 3 bases, leaving 17 bases between the germline ends. The CDR3 DNA follows: TGTGCCAGCAGCTTCCCTTCGGGTGACAGCCACTATGGCTACACCTTC. This translates into CASSFPSGDSHYGYTF.

The V gene is TRBV6-5, the J gene TRBJ1-4; TRBD1 is a possible D gene (6 bases). Germline V gene sequence: CDR1 MNHEY, CDR2 SVGAGI. Trimming removed 8 bases from V and 8 bases from J, with 21 bases in between. This CDR3 comprises 15 residues. CDR3 sequence reads: CASAQDRTRGEKLFF. CDR3 nucleotide sequence: TGTGCCAGCGCCCAAGACAGGACCCGAGGGGAAAAACTGTTTTTT.

This clone appeared a single time. V gene TRBV27 combines with J gene TRBJ2-7; tentative D call: TRBD1 (6 bases). In germline, CDR1 is MNHEY, CDR2 SMNVEV (reference sequence). V shed 5 bases and J shed 3 bases, with 20 bases lying between them. CDR3 length: 16 amino acids. In nucleotides, the CDR3 is TGTGCCAGCAGTCCCTACTCCGGGACAACGTACTACGAGCAGTACTTC. It yields the protein CASSPYSGTTYYEQYF.

The chain couples TRBV7-2 to TRBJ2-1, with 7 bases fitting TRBD2. With V trimmed by 5 bases and J by 2 bases, 9 bases remained unmatched. This CDR3 has 16 residues. Per the germline V gene, CDR1 is SGHTA and CDR2 is FQGNSA. CDR3 sequence: CASSPTRGRAYNEQFF. In DNA, the CDR3 is TGTGCCAGCAGCCCGACGCGGGGGAGGGCCTACAATGAGCAGTTCTTC.

This sequence joins TRBV28 and TRBJ1-5; 9 bases line up with TRBD1. This CDR3 spans 13 amino acids. V shed 7 bases, J shed 7 bases, and the junction held 5 bases outside the gene matches. Germline values: CDR1 MDHEN, CDR2 SYDVKM. The CDR3 loop reads CASTRQGEQPQHF. CDR3 coding DNA: TGTGCCAGCACCCGACAGGGGGAACAGCCCCAGCATTTT. The variable domain in full, with the rest retrieved from reference TRBV28 and TRBJ1-5, is DVKVTQSSRYLVKRTGEKVFLECVQDMDHENMFWYRQDPGLGLRLIYFSYDVKMKEKGDIPEGYSVSREKKERFSLILESASTNQTSMYLCASTRQGEQPQHFGDGTRLSIL.

The J gene is TRBJ2-1, the V gene TRBV5-4; weak D call: TRBD2 (5 bases). The V and J ends lost 2 bases and 2 bases respectively, with 11 bases between them. The CDR3 loop spans 15 amino acids. The germline V gene has CDR1 SGHNT and CDR2 YYREEE (reference sequence). CDR3 sequence reads: CASSFRVATYNEQFF. In DNA form, the CDR3 reads TGTGCCAGCAGCTTCCGAGTAGCGACCTACAATGAGCAGTTCTTC.

V is TRBV4-1 and J is TRBJ1-1; 8 bases line up with TRBD1. V shed 0 bases, J shed 2 bases, and the junction held 5 bases outside the gene matches. This CDR3 contains 16 residues. Germline V gene sequence: CDR1 MGHRA, CDR2 YSYEKL. CDR3 coding DNA: TGCGCCAGCAGCCAAGATTGGCAGGGGGCTAACACTGAAGCTTTCTTT. Translated: CASSQDWQGANTEAFF.

J is TRBJ2-1 and V is TRBV18; D gene uncertain. In germline, CDR1 is KGHSH, CDR2 LQKENI. The ends were cut back, 4 bases at V and 4 bases at J, with 20 bases in the middle. This CDR3 contains 17 residues. The CDR3 nucleotides read TGTGCCAGCTCACTCGCGACTCGGCGCCTACCGTACAATGAGCAGTTCTTC. Its protein is CASSLATRRLPYNEQFF.

The chain combines TRBV9 with TRBJ1-3; 7 nucleotides agree with TRBD1. Germline values: CDR1 SGDLS, CDR2 YYNGEE. The CDR3 extends over 16 amino acids. Losses at the gene ends were 3 bases for V and 0 bases for J; bases not matched to a gene: 6. The CDR3 sequence: CASSARQGLSGNTIYF. The CDR3, as DNA: TGTGCCAGCAGCGCCAGACAGGGCCTCTCTGGAAACACCATATATTTT.

CDR3 bases: TGTGCCAGTACCAGGGGGCCCCACAATGAGCAGTTCTTC. Its protein product is CASTRGPHNEQFF. J is TRBJ2-1 and V is TRBV19; 8 bases line up with TRBD1. After removal of 7 bases from V and 5 bases from J, the junction contained 4 bases not matched to a gene. Germline-derived CDR1 and CDR2 are LNHDA and SQIVND (reference sequence). The CDR3 covers 13 residues.

This chain joins TRBV5-4 and TRBJ2-7; 9 bases are a match to TRBD2. CDR3 size: 15 residues. V gave up 7 bases and J gave up 2 bases; unmatched junction bases: 10. Germline CDR1 is SGHNT and CDR2 is YYREEE (reference sequence). CDR3 in DNA: TGTGCCAGCGGACCCCGAGCGGGGGGCCCCTACGAGCAGTACTTC. Its translation is CASGPRAGGPYEQYF.

This clone was seen only once. The V gene is TRBV6-5, the J gene TRBJ2-7; 13 bases are a match to TRBD2. Germline loops: CDR1 MNHEY, CDR2 SVGAGI. The length of the CDR3 is 15 residues. The V and J ends lost 6 bases and 3 bases, in that order; junction bases with no gene match: 5. In nucleotides, the CDR3 is TGTGCCAGCAGAGGACTAGCGGGAGTACACTACGAGCAGTACTTC. It yields the protein CASRGLAGVHYEQYF.